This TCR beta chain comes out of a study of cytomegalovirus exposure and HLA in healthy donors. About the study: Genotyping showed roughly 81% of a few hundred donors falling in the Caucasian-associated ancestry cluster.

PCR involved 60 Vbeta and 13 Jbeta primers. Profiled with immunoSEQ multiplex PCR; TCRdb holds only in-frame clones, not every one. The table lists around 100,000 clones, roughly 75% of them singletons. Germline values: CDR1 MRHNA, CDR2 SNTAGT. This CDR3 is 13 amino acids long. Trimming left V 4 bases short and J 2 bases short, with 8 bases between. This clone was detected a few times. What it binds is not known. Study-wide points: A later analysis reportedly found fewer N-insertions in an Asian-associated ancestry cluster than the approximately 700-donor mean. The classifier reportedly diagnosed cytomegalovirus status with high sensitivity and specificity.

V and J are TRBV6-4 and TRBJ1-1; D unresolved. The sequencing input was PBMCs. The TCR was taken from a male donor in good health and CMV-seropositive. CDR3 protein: CASSASENTEAFF. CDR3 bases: TGTGCCAGCAGTGCATCAGAAAACACTGAAGCTTTCTTT.